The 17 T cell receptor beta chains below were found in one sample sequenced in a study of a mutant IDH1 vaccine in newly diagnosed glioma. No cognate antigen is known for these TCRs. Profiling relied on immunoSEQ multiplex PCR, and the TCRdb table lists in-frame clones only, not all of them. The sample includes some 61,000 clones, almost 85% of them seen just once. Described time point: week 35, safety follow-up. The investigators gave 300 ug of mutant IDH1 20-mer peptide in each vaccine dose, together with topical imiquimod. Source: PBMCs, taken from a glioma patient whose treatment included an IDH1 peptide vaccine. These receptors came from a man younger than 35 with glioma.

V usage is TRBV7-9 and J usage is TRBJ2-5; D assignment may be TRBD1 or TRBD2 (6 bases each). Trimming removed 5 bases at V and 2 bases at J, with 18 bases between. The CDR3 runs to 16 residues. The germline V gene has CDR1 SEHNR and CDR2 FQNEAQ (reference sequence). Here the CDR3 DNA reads TGTGCCAGCAGCCCCAGAAGGGGGGCGCGTCAAGAGACCCAGTACTTC. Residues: CASSPRRGARQETQYF.

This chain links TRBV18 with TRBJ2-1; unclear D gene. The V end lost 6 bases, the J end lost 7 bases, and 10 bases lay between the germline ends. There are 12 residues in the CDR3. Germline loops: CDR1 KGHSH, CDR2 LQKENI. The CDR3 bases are TGTGCCAGCTCCCCTCCTACAAATGAGCAGTTCTTC. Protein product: CASSPPTNEQFF.

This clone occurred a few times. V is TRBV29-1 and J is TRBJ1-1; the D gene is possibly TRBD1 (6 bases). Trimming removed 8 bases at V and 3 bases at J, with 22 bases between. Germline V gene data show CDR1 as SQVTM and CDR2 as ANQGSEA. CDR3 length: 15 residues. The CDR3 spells CSTKTGPVDYTEAFF. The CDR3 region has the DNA TGCAGCACAAAAACAGGGCCCGTTGACTACACTGAAGCTTTCTTT.

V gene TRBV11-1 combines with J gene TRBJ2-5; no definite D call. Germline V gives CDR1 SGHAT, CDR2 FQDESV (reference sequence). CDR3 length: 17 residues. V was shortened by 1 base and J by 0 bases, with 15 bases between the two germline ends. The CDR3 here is CASSLVLGWPDQETQYF. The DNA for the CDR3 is TGTGCCAGCAGCTTAGTGTTGGGGTGGCCGGACCAAGAGACCCAGTACTTC. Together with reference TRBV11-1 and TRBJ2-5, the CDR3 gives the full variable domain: EAEVAQSPRYKITEKSQAVAFWCDPISGHATLYWYRQILGQGPELLVQFQDESVVDDSQLPKDRFSAERLKGVDSTLKIQPAELGDSAMYLCASSLVLGWPDQETQYFGPGTRLLVL.

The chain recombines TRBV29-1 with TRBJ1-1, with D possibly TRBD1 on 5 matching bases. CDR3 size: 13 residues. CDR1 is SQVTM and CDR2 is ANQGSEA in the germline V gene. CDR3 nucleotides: TGCACCCCCACAAGGGCGGCAGGGACTGAAGCTTTCTTT. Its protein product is CTPTRAAGTEAFF.

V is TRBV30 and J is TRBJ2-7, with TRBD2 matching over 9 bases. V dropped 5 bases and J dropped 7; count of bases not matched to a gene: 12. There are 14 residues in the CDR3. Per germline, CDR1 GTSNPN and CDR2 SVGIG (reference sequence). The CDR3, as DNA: TGTGCCTGGGCCTGGGGTAGCGGGGGTAGGGAGCAGTACTTC. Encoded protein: CAWAWGSGGREQYF.

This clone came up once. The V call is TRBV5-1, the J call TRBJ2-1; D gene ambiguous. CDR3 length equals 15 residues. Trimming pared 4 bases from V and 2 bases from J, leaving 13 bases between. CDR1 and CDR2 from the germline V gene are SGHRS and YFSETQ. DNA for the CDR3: TGCGCCAGCAGCCCCACAGAAATACCCTACAATGAGCAGTTCTTC. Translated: CASSPTEIPYNEQFF.

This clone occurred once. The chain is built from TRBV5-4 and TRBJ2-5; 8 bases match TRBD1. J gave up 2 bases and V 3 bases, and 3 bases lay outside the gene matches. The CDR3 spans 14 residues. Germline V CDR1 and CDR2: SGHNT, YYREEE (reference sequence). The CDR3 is CASSWTGFQETQYF. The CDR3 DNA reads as TGTGCCAGCAGCTGGACAGGGTTTCAAGAGACCCAGTACTTC.

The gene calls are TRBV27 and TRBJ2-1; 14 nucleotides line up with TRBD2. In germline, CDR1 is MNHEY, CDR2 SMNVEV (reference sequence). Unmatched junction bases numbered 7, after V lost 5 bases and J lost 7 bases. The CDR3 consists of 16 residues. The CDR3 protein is CASSERLAGGRNEQFF. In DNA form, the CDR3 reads TGTGCCAGCAGTGAAAGACTAGCGGGGGGGCGGAATGAGCAGTTCTTC.

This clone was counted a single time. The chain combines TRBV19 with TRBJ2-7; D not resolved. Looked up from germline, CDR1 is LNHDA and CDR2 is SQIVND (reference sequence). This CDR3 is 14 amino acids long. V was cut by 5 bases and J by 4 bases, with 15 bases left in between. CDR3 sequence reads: CASSRTVKEYEQYF. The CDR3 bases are TGTGCCAGTAGTCGGACGGTAAAGGAATACGAGCAGTACTTC.

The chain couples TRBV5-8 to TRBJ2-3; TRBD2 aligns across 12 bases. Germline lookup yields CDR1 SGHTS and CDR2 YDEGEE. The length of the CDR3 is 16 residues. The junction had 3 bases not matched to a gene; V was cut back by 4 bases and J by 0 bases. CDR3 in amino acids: CASSLGTSGSTDTQYF. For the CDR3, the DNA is TGTGCCAGCAGCCTTGGGACTAGCGGGAGCACAGATACGCAGTATTTT.

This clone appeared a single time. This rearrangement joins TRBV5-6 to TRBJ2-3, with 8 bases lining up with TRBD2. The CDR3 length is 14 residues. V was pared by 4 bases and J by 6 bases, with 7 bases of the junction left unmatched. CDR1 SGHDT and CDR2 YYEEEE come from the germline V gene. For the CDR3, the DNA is TGTGCCAGCAGCCCGAGACTAGCGAGGGATACGCAGTATTTT. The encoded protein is CASSPRLARDTQYF.

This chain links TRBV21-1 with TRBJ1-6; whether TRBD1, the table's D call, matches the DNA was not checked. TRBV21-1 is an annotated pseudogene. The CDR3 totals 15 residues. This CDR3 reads CASSTRTSRDSPLHF. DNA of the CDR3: TGTGCCAGCAGCACACGGACAAGTCGGGATTCACCCCTCCACTTT.

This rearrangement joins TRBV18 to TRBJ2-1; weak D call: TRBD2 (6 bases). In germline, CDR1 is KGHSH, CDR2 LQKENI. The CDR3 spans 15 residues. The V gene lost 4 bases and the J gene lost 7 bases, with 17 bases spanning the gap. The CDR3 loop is CASSHNPGLSNEQFF. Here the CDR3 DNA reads TGTGCCAGCTCACATAATCCGGGACTGTCAAATGAGCAGTTCTTC. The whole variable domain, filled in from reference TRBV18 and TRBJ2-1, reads NAGVMQNPRHLVRRRGQEARLRCSPMKGHSHVYWYRQLPEEGLKFMVYLQKENIIDESGMPKERFSAEFPKEGPSILRIQQVVRGDSAAYFCASSHNPGLSNEQFFGPGTRLTVL.

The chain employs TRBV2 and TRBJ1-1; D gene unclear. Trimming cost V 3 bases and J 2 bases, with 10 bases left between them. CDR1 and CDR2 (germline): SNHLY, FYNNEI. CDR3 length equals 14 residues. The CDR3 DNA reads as TGTGCCAGCAGTGACGACACCGTTAACACTGAAGCTTTCTTT. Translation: CASSDDTVNTEAFF. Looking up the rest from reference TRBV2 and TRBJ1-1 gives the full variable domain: EPEVTQTPSHQVTQMGQEVILRCVPISNHLYFYWYRQILGQKVEFLVSFYNNEISEKSEIFDDQFSVERPDGSNFTLKIRSTKLEDSAMYFCASSDDTVNTEAFFGQGTRLTVV.

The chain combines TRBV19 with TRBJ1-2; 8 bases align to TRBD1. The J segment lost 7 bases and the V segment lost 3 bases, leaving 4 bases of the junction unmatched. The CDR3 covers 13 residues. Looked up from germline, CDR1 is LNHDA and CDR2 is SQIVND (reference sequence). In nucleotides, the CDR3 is TGTGCCAGTAGTATGCAGGACAGGGTTGGCTACACCTTC. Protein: CASSMQDRVGYTF.

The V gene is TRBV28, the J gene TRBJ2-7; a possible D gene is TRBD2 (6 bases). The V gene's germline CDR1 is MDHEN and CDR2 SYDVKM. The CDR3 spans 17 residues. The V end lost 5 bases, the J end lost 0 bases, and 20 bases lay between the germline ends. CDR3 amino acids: CASSGMAGIYISYEQYF. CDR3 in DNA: TGTGCCAGCAGTGGCATGGCGGGAATCTATATCTCCTACGAGCAGTACTTC.